These 14 T cell receptor beta chains came from one sample sequenced in a study of shared clonotypes between healthy human individuals (dated by TCRdb to between 2020 and 2021). The library was built by means of the immunoSEQ multiplex PCR assay. TCRdb re-hosts the immuneACCESS table, in-frame sequences only. Its copies lack some clones; in the studies checked, an unresolved V gene accounts for under half of them, and the cause for the rest is not known. Present in this sample are over a million clones, around 78% of which were seen just once. The ten largest clones add up to 0.61% of the sample. Material for sequencing was memory CD4+ T cells from PBMCs. In light of the paper, this sample's cell subset or site label describes: CD45RA-negative fraction. These receptor sequences come from a man between 18 and 29 years old in good health. Some clones in this sample may be carry-over from other donors' samples.

This clone was observed a handful of times. The same CDR3 arises from other DNA sequences in this sample as well. The J gene is TRBJ2-7, the V gene TRBV7-2; 8 nucleotides match TRBD1. The germline V gene has CDR1 SGHTA and CDR2 FQGNSA. The CDR3 consists of 15 residues. The trim removed 5 bases at V and 2 bases at J, leaving 8 bases unmatched. The CDR3 DNA reads TGTGCCAGCAGCCTCGGACAGGGCAGGGCCTACGAGCAGTACTTC. Translation gives CASSLGQGRAYEQYF.

This clone was seen only once. The CDR3 sequence: CASSLEVGGYQETQYF. CDR3 sequence (DNA): TGTGCCAGCAGCTTGGAGGTTGGCGGCTACCAAGAGACCCAGTACTTC. The chain uses TRBV5-6 and TRBJ2-5; D uncertain. The V end lost 0 bases, the J end lost 0 bases, and 12 bases lay between the germline ends. The CDR3 has 16 amino acids. In germline, CDR1 is SGHDT, CDR2 YYEEEE.

This sequence joins TRBV10-3 and TRBJ1-1; the D is unclear. Looked up from germline, CDR1 is ENHRY and CDR2 is SYGVKD. The ends were cut back, 0 bases at V and 7 bases at J, with 6 bases in the middle. The CDR3 runs to 12 residues. The CDR3 is CAISESRIEAFF. The DNA for the CDR3 is TGTGCCATCAGTGAGTCCCGAATTGAAGCTTTCTTT.

The chain links TRBV4-2 to TRBJ1-3; TRBD1 is a possible D gene (6 bases). CDR1 and CDR2 from the germline V gene are LGHNA and YNFKEQ. The V end lost 0 bases, the J end lost 7 bases, and 22 bases lay between the germline ends. This CDR3 has 18 amino acids. The CDR3 is CASSQDNVGGRGGNTIYF. The CDR3 DNA is TGTGCCAGCAGCCAAGATAATGTAGGCGGAAGGGGGGGGAACACCATATATTTT.

This chain uses TRBV29-1 with TRBJ1-1; tentatively, D is TRBD1 (6 bases). V dropped 4 bases and J dropped 4 bases, with 16 bases sitting between them. Per the germline V gene, CDR1 is SQVTM and CDR2 is ANQGSEA. The CDR3 runs to 14 residues. DNA of the CDR3: TGCAGCGTTGGGCAGGGGAGAGGTAGCACTGAAGCTTTCTTT. It yields the protein CSVGQGRGSTEAFF.

This clone was observed a single time. This rearrangement joins TRBV19 to TRBJ2-5, with TRBD1 as a possible D gene (6 bases). Germline CDR1 LNHDA, CDR2 SQIVND (reference sequence). The V gene lost 3 bases and the J gene lost 1 base, with 15 bases spanning the gap. This CDR3 is 16 amino acids long. As DNA, the CDR3 is TGTGCCAGTAGTATTGGGCAGGGGACGTTCCAAGAGACCCAGTACTTC. This encodes CASSIGQGTFQETQYF.

This clone was seen only a few times. The gene calls are TRBV6-5 and TRBJ1-1; possible D gene TRBD1, 5 bases. V was shortened by 5 bases and J by 1 base, with 8 bases between the two germline ends. Germline V gene data show CDR1 as MNHEY and CDR2 as SVGAGI. This CDR3 has 13 residues. In nucleotides, the CDR3 is TGTGCCAGCAGTCGACAGACGAACACTGAAGCTTTCTTT. As protein: CASSRQTNTEAFF.

V gene TRBV15 combines with J gene TRBJ2-7, with D possibly being TRBD2 (6 bases). Germline V lookup: CDR1 LNHNV, CDR2 YYDKDF (reference sequence). V lost 2 bases to trimming and J lost 1 base, with 12 bases between them. There are 15 residues in the CDR3. The CDR3 coding sequence is TGTGCCACCAGCAGATCTCGGCGGGAATCCTACGAGCAGTACTTC. Translated, it gives CATSRSRRESYEQYF.

The chain has TRBV6-4 and TRBJ1-1; no clear D. Germline-derived CDR1 and CDR2 are MRHNA and SNTAGT. Trimming took 2 bases from V and 3 from J, leaving 10 bases between them. The CDR3 runs 14 residues. CDR3 nucleotides: TGTGCCAGCAGTGACGTCGGGAAGGACACTGAAGCTTTCTTT. Residues: CASSDVGKDTEAFF.

This clone appeared a few times. DNA for the CDR3: TGTGCCAGCAGTTTAGAGGATAGGATCTCGAACACTGAAGCTTTCTTT. Translating gives CASSLEDRISNTEAFF. V is TRBV28 and J is TRBJ1-1; D is unresolved. Trimming stripped 2 bases from V and 1 base from J, with 14 bases between. The CDR3 spans 16 residues. Germline V gene lookup returns CDR1 MDHEN and CDR2 SYDVKM.

The chain has TRBV27 and TRBJ2-7, with 11 nucleotides matching TRBD2. The CDR3 covers 17 residues. Unmatched junction bases numbered 14, after V lost 8 bases and J lost 2 bases. Germline CDR1 is MNHEY and CDR2 is SMNVEV (reference sequence). CDR3 sequence reads: CASRSRRGGLAAYEQYF. CDR3 DNA: TGTGCCAGCCGATCCCGGAGGGGGGGACTAGCGGCCTACGAGCAGTACTTC.

The table lists this clone with a few counts. The chain links TRBV6-1 to TRBJ1-5, with a weak D call TRBD1 (5 bases). V was pared by 1 base and J by 7 bases, with 14 bases between. In germline, CDR1 is MNHNS, CDR2 SASEGT. The CDR3 is 15 amino acids. Written as DNA, the CDR3 is TGTGCCAGCAGTGAAGTTGGGTGGGGCAGACAGCCCCAGCATTTT. Amino acids: CASSEVGWGRQPQHF.

The chain carries TRBV28 and TRBJ1-5, with TRBD1 identical over 9 bases. The CDR3 consists of 17 residues. The germline V gene has CDR1 MDHEN and CDR2 SYDVKM. V lost 1 base and J lost 2; bases outside the gene matches: 6. Written as DNA, the CDR3 is TGTGCCAGCAGTTTATACCGGGGACAGGGAGGCAATCAGCCCCAGCATTTT. Its translation is CASSLYRGQGGNQPQHF. The full variable domain, rest sourced from reference TRBV28 and TRBJ1-5, is DVKVTQSSRYLVKRTGEKVFLECVQDMDHENMFWYRQDPGLGLRLIYFSYDVKMKEKGDIPEGYSVSREKKERFSLILESASTNQTSMYLCASSLYRGQGGNQPQHFGDGTRLSIL.

The genes are TRBV27 and TRBJ1-1; the D is unclear. Deletions cut 6 bases from V and 0 bases from J, with 11 bases between. Germline assignment: CDR1 MNHEY and CDR2 SMNVEV (reference sequence). The CDR3 has 14 residues. In DNA, the CDR3 is TGTGCCAGCAGACGACGTATACTGAACACTGAAGCTTTCTTT. Translated: CASRRRILNTEAFF.